This T cell receptor beta chain derives from a study of OX40 agonist ivuxolimab in advanced cancers. Across the study: The patients got ivuxolimab, which is an agonistic anti-OX40 (CD134) antibody. The dose-escalation cohort was around 83% male, with a mean age of around 60 years, ranging about 23 to 79. General study points: At 0.1 to 3.0 mg/kg, CD4+ and CD8+ blood T cells expanded clonally by week 6.

Germline CDR1 and CDR2: SGDLS and YYNGEE. V lost 0 bases, J lost 4 bases, and 13 bases lay in between. There are 15 residues in the CDR3. A word on this clone: What it binds is not known.

The assay was immunoSEQ multiplex PCR, and TCRdb's table has in-frame clones only and misses some. Of about 62,000 clones in the sample, approximately 92% were seen once. The chain is built from TRBV9 and TRBJ2-5, with a weak D call TRBD2 (5 bases). The clonotype was recovered from an adult with an advanced solid tumor such as melanoma, head and neck, liver or kidney cancer. Sequencing used CD4+ or CD8+ T cells sorted from blood, obtained in a trial of the OX40 agonist ivuxolimab. The CDR3 DNA follows: TGTGCCAGCAGCGTAGGTGGCGGGCTAGGAGAGACCCAGTACTTC. This codes for CASSVGGGLGETQYF.